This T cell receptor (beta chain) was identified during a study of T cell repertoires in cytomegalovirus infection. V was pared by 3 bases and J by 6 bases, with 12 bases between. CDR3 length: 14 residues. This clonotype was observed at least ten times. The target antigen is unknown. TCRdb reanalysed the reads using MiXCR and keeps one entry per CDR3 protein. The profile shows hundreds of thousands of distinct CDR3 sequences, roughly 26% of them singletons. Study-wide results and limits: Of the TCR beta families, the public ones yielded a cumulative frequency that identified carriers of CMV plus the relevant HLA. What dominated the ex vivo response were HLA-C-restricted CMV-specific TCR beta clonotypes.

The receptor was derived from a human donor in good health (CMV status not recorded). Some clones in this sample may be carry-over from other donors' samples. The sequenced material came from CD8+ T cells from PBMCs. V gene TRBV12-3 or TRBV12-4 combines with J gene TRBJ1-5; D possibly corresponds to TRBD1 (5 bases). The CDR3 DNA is TGTGCCAGCAGTTTCCAGGGCTTTGGTCAGCCCCAGCATTTT. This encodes CASSFQGFGQPQHF.